What follows are 24 T cell receptor beta chains derived from one specimen sequenced in a study of blood T cell repertoires in COVID-19 (TCRdb year 2020). Library construction relied on the immunoSEQ multiplex PCR assay. TCRdb took this table from immuneACCESS and kept in-frame rearrangements with V and J called. Such tables lack part of the clones; where checked against another copy, unresolved V genes explain under half of the gap, and the rest is unexplained. The sample yields about 380,000 clones; around 90% were counted once. The ten most abundant clones make up more than 0.95% of the sample. The sequencing input was PBMCs or T cells enriched from blood (not recorded which). The receptor source for this set is a woman aged 18-29 years who had recovered from COVID-19.

The CDR3 is CASRPSQETQYF. The CDR3 coding sequence is TGCGCCAGCAGGCCGAGCCAAGAGACCCAGTACTTC. The genes are TRBV5-1 and TRBJ2-5, with no clear D. V dropped 5 bases and J dropped 1 base, with 6 bases sitting between them. The CDR3 runs 12 residues. Germline V gene lookup returns CDR1 SGHRS and CDR2 YFSETQ.

The chain combines TRBV4-1 with TRBJ2-3; TRBD2 agrees at 11 bases. The CDR3 extends over 15 amino acids. Germline CDR1 reads MGHRA; CDR2 reads YSYEKL. The J segment lost 6 bases and the V segment lost 3 bases, leaving 5 bases of the junction unmatched. As DNA, the CDR3 is TGCGCCAGCAGCCACCAGACTAGCGGGATGGATACGCAGTATTTT. It specifies CASSHQTSGMDTQYF.

This sequence joins TRBV10-2 and TRBJ2-7, with D unclear. The CDR3 sequence is 14 residues long. Between the trimmed V and J ends, which lost 7 bases and 0 bases, there was a span of 13 bases. Germline V CDR1 and CDR2: WSHSY, SAAADI. CDR3 in DNA: TGCGCCAGCACCGAGGATATAAACTCCTACGAGCAGTACTTC. This gives the protein CASTEDINSYEQYF.

The chain has TRBV6-5 and TRBJ1-2; TRBD1 matches at 8 bases. Germline V gives CDR1 MNHEY, CDR2 SVGAGI. The V segment lost 3 bases and the J segment 5 bases; nucleotides outside the gene matches: 8. The CDR3 totals 15 residues. In DNA, the CDR3 is TGTGCCAGCAGTTATCGACAGGGGTTACCGTATGGCTACACCTTC. It translates to CASSYRQGLPYGYTF.

For the CDR3, the DNA is TGCGCCAGCAGCTTGCGTAGCGGGGGGGCAGTCGCCTACGAGCAGTACTTC. This codes for CASSLRSGGAVAYEQYF. The chain employs TRBV5-1 and TRBJ2-7, with 11 bases matching TRBD2. This CDR3 comprises 17 residues. Germline CDR1 reads SGHRS; CDR2 reads YFSETQ. The ends lost 1 base at V and 2 bases at J; junction bases unmatched: 8.

The V and J genes are TRBV12-2 and TRBJ1-5; the table gives TRBD1 as D, unverified against the DNA. TRBV12-2 has pseudogene status. This CDR3 has 17 residues. The CDR3 DNA reads as TGTGCAAGTCGCATGACCGGGACAGGGACTAGCAATCAGCCCCAGCATTTT. It encodes CASRMTGTGTSNQPQHF.

This chain connects TRBV10-3 to TRBJ2-2, with 9 bases lining up with TRBD1. Germline V gene data show CDR1 as ENHRY and CDR2 as SYGVKD. Trimming at V came to 4 bases and at J to 4 bases, leaving 4 bases not matched to a gene. There are 15 residues in the CDR3. The CDR3 DNA reads TGTGCCATCAGTGCGGGACAGGGACCCACCGGGGAGCTGTTTTTT. This translates into CAISAGQGPTGELFF.

The chain couples TRBV23-1 to TRBJ2-5, with 8 bases matching TRBD1. TRBV23-1 is an open reading frame, and its role is uncertain. CDR3 length: 18 amino acids. J gave up 4 bases and V 3 bases, and 16 bases lay outside the gene matches. Here the CDR3 DNA reads TGCGCCAGCAGTCACCAAGAATGCAACAGGGGGAGTGGAGAGACCCAGTACTTC. Protein sequence: CASSHQECNRGSGETQYF.

The CDR3 nucleotides read TGTGCCACCAGGGCGGGGGGTGCAGATACGCAGTATTTT. It translates to CATRAGGADTQYF. This chain joins TRBV15 and TRBJ2-3; 8 bases map to TRBD2. The CDR3 runs to 13 residues. The V and J ends lost 6 bases and 4 bases, in that order; junction bases with no gene match: 3. Germline CDR1 is LNHNV and CDR2 is YYDKDF (reference sequence).

This clone was detected only a few times. V gene TRBV27 combines with J gene TRBJ1-2; the match to TRBD1 covers 8 bases. The CDR3 sequence is 15 residues long. V shed 1 base, J shed 5 bases, and the junction held 6 bases outside the gene matches. CDR1 and CDR2 from the germline V gene are MNHEY and SMNVEV (reference sequence). The CDR3 DNA follows: TGTGCCAGCAGTTTATTTGGACAGGGAAGGTATGGCTACACCTTC. Protein: CASSLFGQGRYGYTF.

The gene calls are TRBV30 and TRBJ1-6; D gene uncertain. The CDR3 extends over 15 amino acids. V lost 2 bases and J 8 bases, leaving 16 bases between the germline ends. In germline, CDR1 is GTSNPN, CDR2 SVGIG (reference sequence). The CDR3: CAWSSPARGDSPLHF. The CDR3 region has the DNA TGTGCCTGGAGTAGCCCCGCTCGGGGAGATTCACCCCTCCACTTT.

V usage is TRBV28 and J usage is TRBJ1-4; 9 nucleotides match TRBD1. CDR1 MDHEN and CDR2 SYDVKM come from the germline V gene. The trim removed 6 bases at V and 12 bases at J, leaving 11 bases unmatched. The CDR3 contains 14 residues. The chain's CDR3 is CASRDAGTGRELFF. CDR3 DNA sequence: TGTGCCAGCAGGGACGCCGGGACAGGGAGGGAACTGTTTTTT.

Concerning this clone itself: At one end the junction does not follow the germline gene, possibly because of a read error. CDR3 in DNA: TGTGCCAGCAGTTTAGAACCGGGACAGGGGCAATTGCAGTACTTC. It is translated as CASSLEPGQGQLQYF. The rearrangement joins TRBV7-6 to TRBJ2-7; 10 bases agree with TRBD1. This CDR3 region has 15 residues. Germline-derived CDR1 and CDR2 are SGHVS and FNYEAQ.

In its sample, this clone was seen once. J is TRBJ2-3 and V is TRBV9; TRBD2 matches at 8 bases. Germline trimming cut 2 bases from V and 5 bases from J; bases unmatched to any gene: 7. The CDR3 runs 15 residues. CDR1 is SGDLS, CDR2 YYNGEE, per germline. The CDR3 here is CASSVRGGFGDTQYF. Written as DNA, the CDR3 is TGTGCCAGCAGCGTTCGCGGGGGGTTCGGAGATACGCAGTATTTT.

The sample holds one count of this clone. This chain joins TRBV10-3 and TRBJ1-2, with D maybe TRBD1 (6 bases). CDR1 and CDR2 from the germline V gene are ENHRY and SYGVKD. Trimming removed 2 bases at V and 7 bases at J, with 20 bases between. The CDR3 has 16 residues. For the CDR3, the DNA is TGTGCCATCAGTGAGGGGCCATACAGGGACCGAGGTGGCTACACCTTC. As protein: CAISEGPYRDRGGYTF.

The chain is built from TRBV27 and TRBJ1-4; D is possibly TRBD1 (5 bases). This CDR3 region has 18 residues. Trimming pared 2 bases from V and 0 bases from J, leaving 16 bases between. Germline V gives CDR1 MNHEY, CDR2 SMNVEV (reference sequence). In nucleotides, the CDR3 is TGTGCCAGCAGTTTAAGCGGGGCAGCTTTTGCAACTAATGAAAAACTGTTTTTT. Translating gives CASSLSGAAFATNEKLFF.

This chain links TRBV9 with TRBJ2-2; TRBD1 agrees at 8 bases. In germline, CDR1 is SGDLS, CDR2 YYNGEE. V gave up 0 bases and J gave up 5 bases; unmatched junction bases: 12. The CDR3 extends over 18 amino acids. The chain's CDR3 is CASSVVPGGALGTGELFF. For the CDR3, the DNA is TGTGCCAGCAGCGTAGTGCCAGGGGGCGCGTTGGGGACCGGGGAGCTGTTTTTT.

J is TRBJ1-1 and V is TRBV4-3; the D gene is possibly TRBD1 (6 bases). In germline, CDR1 is LGHNA, CDR2 YSLEER. This CDR3 is built from 15 residues. The V end was cut by 2 bases, the J end by 2 bases, with 12 bases between. CDR3 loop: CASSQLAGTNTEAFF. The CDR3, as DNA: TGCGCCAGCAGCCAATTGGCAGGGACAAACACTGAAGCTTTCTTT.

The genes are TRBV18 and TRBJ1-2, with TRBD1 identical over 9 bases. This CDR3 has 14 amino acids. Germline V gives CDR1 KGHSH, CDR2 LQKENI. Unmatched junction bases numbered 6, after V lost 6 bases and J lost 4 bases. The DNA for the CDR3 is TGTGCCAGCTCCCCCAGACAGGGGGGCTATGGCTACACCTTC. Its protein is CASSPRQGGYGYTF.

The chain is built from TRBV6-5 and TRBJ2-5, with 8 positions matching TRBD1. This CDR3 region has 13 residues. CDR1 MNHEY and CDR2 SVGAGI come from the germline V gene. With V trimmed by 3 bases and J by 8 bases, 5 bases remained unmatched. As DNA, the CDR3 is TGTGCCAGCAGTTATTACGGACAGGGAACCCAGTACTTC. Translating gives CASSYYGQGTQYF.

The chain joins TRBV7-9 to TRBJ2-7, with D uncertain. Germline CDR1 SEHNR, CDR2 FQNEAQ (reference sequence). V dropped 5 bases and J dropped 3 bases, with 11 bases sitting between them. The CDR3 has 13 amino acids. DNA for the CDR3: TGTGCCAGCAGCCCAGAGGCCCGCTACGAGCAGTACTTC. This translates into CASSPEARYEQYF.

This chain connects TRBV12-3 or TRBV12-4 to TRBJ1-1; possible D gene TRBD1, 5 bases. Trimming shortened V by 5 bases and J by 7 bases, and 11 bases separated the two germline ends. The CDR3 extends over 12 amino acids. The CDR3 protein is CASSRQSLEAFF. Written as DNA, the CDR3 is TGTGCCAGCAGTCGACAGTCCCTTGAAGCTTTCTTT.

This sequence joins TRBV15 and TRBJ1-4; D is perhaps TRBD1 (5 bases). Germline CDR1 LNHNV, CDR2 YYDKDF (reference sequence). This CDR3 has 15 residues. Trimming removed 0 bases at V and 5 bases at J, with 10 bases between. The CDR3 reads CATSREGGVNEKLFF. The CDR3 DNA sequence: TGTGCCACCAGCAGAGAGGGAGGGGTGAATGAAAAACTGTTTTTT.

V is TRBV2 and J is TRBJ1-1; 7 bases fit TRBD1. Germline values: CDR1 SNHLY, CDR2 FYNNEI. The CDR3 is 15 amino acids. With 6 bases clipped from V and 0 bases from J, the junction kept 7 bases outside the gene matches. This CDR3 reads CASRADRMLNTEAFF. The DNA of the CDR3 is TGTGCCAGCAGAGCGGACAGGATGTTGAACACTGAAGCTTTCTTT. The whole variable domain, remainder taken from reference TRBV2 and TRBJ1-1, is EPEVTQTPSHQVTQMGQEVILRCVPISNHLYFYWYRQILGQKVEFLVSFYNNEISEKSEIFDDQFSVERPDGSNFTLKIRSTKLEDSAMYFCASRADRMLNTEAFFGQGTRLTVV.